This T cell receptor (beta chain) emerged from a study of blood T cell repertoires in COVID-19. Study-wide background: The United States, Italy and Spain were the sources of the acute and convalescent COVID-19 samples.

TCRdb keeps only in-frame clones here, not all; method: immunoSEQ multiplex PCR. The data show fewer than 350,000 clones, with roughly 89% seen just once and 1.7% held by the top ten. Trimming pared 2 bases from V and 3 bases from J, leaving 8 bases between. Germline CDR1 is MNHEY and CDR2 is SVGEGT. The CDR3 consists of 13 residues. This chain uses TRBV6-2 or TRBV6-3 with TRBJ2-7; the D is unclear. This TCR was recovered from a woman aged 18-29 years with acute COVID-19. Sequencing was performed on PBMCs or T cells enriched from blood (not recorded which). CDR3 DNA sequence: TGTGCCAGCAGTTACGGGCCGAACTACGAGCAGTACTTC. As protein: CASSYGPNYEQYF.